The 25 T cell receptor beta chains in this list originate from one sample, sequenced in a study of cytomegalovirus exposure and HLA in healthy donors. Generated by immunoSEQ multiplex PCR, the TCRdb table keeps only in-frame clones and is missing some. The repertoire includes about 360,000 clones, just over 85% of them detected once, and roughly 0.83% sits in the top ten. The sequenced sample consisted of PBMCs. These receptor sequences come from a woman between 18 and 29 years old in good health and CMV-seronegative.

This chain links TRBV4-2 with TRBJ1-2; 10 bases fit TRBD1. The germline gives CDR1 LGHNA, CDR2 YNFKEQ. The CDR3 is 17 amino acids. With V trimmed by 1 base and J by 9 bases, 14 bases remained unmatched. The CDR3 DNA reads as TGTGCCAGCAGCCAAGCGGGACAGGGGTGGGGGAAAGCAAGCTACACCTTC. Its translation: CASSQAGQGWGKASYTF.

CDR3 in amino acids: CASSLVVTGELFF. In nucleotides, the CDR3 is TGTGCCAGCAGCTTAGTAGTCACCGGGGAGCTGTTTTTT. V usage is TRBV11-2 and J usage is TRBJ2-2; D is unclear. The CDR3 runs to 13 residues. The germline V gene has CDR1 SGHAT and CDR2 FQNNGV. The V end lost 1 base, the J end lost 4 bases, and 4 bases lay between the germline ends.

The chain recombines TRBV7-3 with TRBJ1-2; D gene uncertain. The ends were cut back, 5 bases at V and 2 bases at J, with 15 bases in the middle. The CDR3 length is 15 residues. The V gene's germline CDR1 is SGHTA and CDR2 FQGTGA. DNA for the CDR3: TGTGCCAGCAGCCCATTTTCCGGTCCCAACTATGGCTACACCTTC. It codes for CASSPFSGPNYGYTF. The full variable domain, with the rest looked up from reference TRBV7-3 and TRBJ1-2, is GAGVSQTPSNKVTEKGKYVELRCDPISGHTALYWYRQSLGQGPEFLIYFQGTGAADDSGLPNDRFFAVRPEGSVSTLKIQRTERGDSAVYLCASSPFSGPNYGYTFGSGTRLTVV.

The V gene is TRBV15, the J gene TRBJ2-3; D is possibly TRBD2 (6 bases). This CDR3 spans 16 amino acids. V dropped 0 bases and J dropped 3 bases, with 13 bases sitting between them. Germline-derived CDR1 and CDR2 are LNHNV and YYDKDF (reference sequence). The CDR3: CATSRDSGVGTDTQYF. The CDR3 DNA follows: TGTGCCACCAGCAGAGATTCGGGGGTCGGGACAGATACGCAGTATTTT.

The rearrangement links TRBV5-4 to TRBJ2-5, with TRBD2 matching over 8 bases. Germline loops: CDR1 SGHNT, CDR2 YYREEE (reference sequence). V trimming: 3 bases; J trimming: 5 bases; junction bases outside the gene matches: 9. The CDR3 loop spans 15 amino acids. The CDR3 region has the DNA TGTGCCAGCAGCTCAGCCCGGGGGGGGAGGGAGACCCAGTACTTC. This gives the protein CASSSARGGRETQYF.

The chain couples TRBV14 to TRBJ1-2; possibly TRBD1 for D (5 bases). Trimming took off 0 bases at V and 6 bases at J, with 11 bases between the two ends. Germline V gene lookup returns CDR1 SGHDN and CDR2 FVKESK. CDR3 size: 14 residues. The CDR3 reads CASSQEGQGHGYTF. CDR3 DNA sequence: TGTGCCAGCAGCCAAGAAGGGCAGGGTCATGGCTACACCTTC.

This clone was seen once. This chain links TRBV15 with TRBJ1-3; no firm D call. Trimming cost V 1 base and J 0 bases, with 13 bases left between them. The CDR3 totals 17 residues. Germline-derived CDR1 and CDR2 are LNHNV and YYDKDF (reference sequence). CDR3 DNA: TGTGCCACCAGCAGAGGAGGAGAATTACTCTCTGGAAACACCATATATTTT. This codes for CATSRGGELLSGNTIYF.

The CDR3 DNA follows: TGTGCCAGCAGTTTCGACAGTGGCAATCAGCCCCAGCATTTT. Its translation is CASSFDSGNQPQHF. J is TRBJ1-5 and V is TRBV27; possible D gene TRBD1, 5 bases. There are 14 residues in the CDR3. V lost 3 bases, J lost 2 bases, and 8 bases lay in between. Germline V gene data show CDR1 as MNHEY and CDR2 as SMNVEV (reference sequence).

J is TRBJ1-1 and V is TRBV27; 8 nucleotides align to TRBD1. The germline V gene encodes CDR1 MNHEY and CDR2 SMNVEV (reference sequence). This CDR3 is built from 13 residues. V was pared by 8 bases and J by 4 bases, with 6 bases of the junction left unmatched. CDR3 residues: CASGRQGTTEAFF. The CDR3 DNA reads TGTGCCAGCGGGCGACAGGGGACCACTGAAGCTTTCTTT.

This clone was seen a single time. The chain recombines TRBV7-6 with TRBJ2-7, with D maybe TRBD1 (6 bases). The CDR3 consists of 13 residues. V was clipped by 4 bases and J by 6 bases, with 13 bases between them. CDR1 is SGHVS and CDR2 is FNYEAQ in the germline V gene. Here the CDR3 reads CASSYGVGGEQYF. The CDR3 DNA sequence: TGTGCCAGCAGCTACGGAGTAGGGGGCGAGCAGTACTTC.

The chain joins TRBV2 to TRBJ2-3, with D possibly being TRBD1 (6 bases). The CDR3 is 15 amino acids. V lost 6 bases and J lost 8, with 21 bases in between. Germline CDR1 reads SNHLY; CDR2 reads FYNNEI. The CDR3 sequence is CASSLQGPGWGTQYF. The CDR3 DNA follows: TGTGCCAGCAGCCTACAGGGCCCCGGATGGGGTACGCAGTATTTT.

V and J are TRBV7-9 and TRBJ2-3; 12 bases are shared with TRBD2. This CDR3 is built from 17 residues. Germline lookup yields CDR1 SEHNR and CDR2 FQNEAQ (reference sequence). The V segment lost 4 bases and the J segment 3 bases; nucleotides outside the gene matches: 8. The CDR3 is CASSSRTSGEVTDTQYF. CDR3 DNA sequence: TGTGCCAGCAGCTCGAGGACTAGCGGGGAAGTAACAGATACGCAGTATTTT.

The chain recombines TRBV4-1 with TRBJ1-4; a possible D gene is TRBD1 (6 bases). CDR1 is MGHRA, CDR2 YSYEKL, per germline. With 1 base removed from V and 8 bases from J, the gap between germline ends came to 17 bases. The CDR3 has 16 amino acids. The CDR3: CASSQAGGGTQEKLFF. CDR3 in DNA: TGCGCCAGCAGCCAAGCCGGGGGGGGGACACAGGAAAAACTGTTTTTT.

A single count supports this clone. The V call is TRBV2, the J call TRBJ2-3; no reliable D call. V was shortened by 6 bases and J by 3 bases, with 4 bases between the two germline ends. The CDR3 spans 11 residues. From germline, CDR1 is SNHLY and CDR2 FYNNEI. The CDR3 DNA sequence: TGTGCCAGCAGATCGACAGATACGCAGTATTTT. Its protein product is CASRSTDTQYF. The full variable domain, rest sourced from reference TRBV2 and TRBJ2-3, is EPEVTQTPSHQVTQMGQEVILRCVPISNHLYFYWYRQILGQKVEFLVSFYNNEISEKSEIFDDQFSVERPDGSNFTLKIRSTKLEDSAMYFCASRSTDTQYFGPGTRLTVL.

Here the CDR3 reads CASSLGGGVPNQPQHF. Written as DNA, the CDR3 is TGTGCCAGCAGTTTAGGTGGCGGGGTCCCCAATCAGCCCCAGCATTTT. The V call is TRBV28, the J call TRBJ1-5; no clear D gene. This CDR3 is 16 amino acids long. The V end was cut by 2 bases, the J end by 3 bases, with 14 bases between. Germline V gene lookup returns CDR1 MDHEN and CDR2 SYDVKM.

The V call is TRBV10-3, the J call TRBJ2-7, with 7 positions matching TRBD2. CDR1 and CDR2 from the germline V gene are ENHRY and SYGVKD. This CDR3 region has 14 residues. The J segment lost 7 bases and the V segment lost 3 bases, leaving 9 bases of the junction unmatched. Here the CDR3 DNA reads TGTGCCATCAGTGACGGGCAGCCGGGGGGAGAGCAGTACTTC. Encoded protein: CAISDGQPGGEQYF.

This clone was observed many times. V usage is TRBV4-2 and J usage is TRBJ2-7; a weak D match, TRBD2 (5 bases). V shed 4 bases and J shed 1 base, with 14 bases lying between them. Germline loops: CDR1 LGHNA, CDR2 YNFKEQ. This CDR3 is 15 amino acids long. The chain's CDR3 is CASSPGDSESYEQYF. CDR3 DNA: TGTGCCAGCAGCCCCGGTGATAGCGAGTCCTACGAGCAGTACTTC.

DNA of the CDR3: TGTGCCAGCAGAGGGCGGGGGGACACAGATACGCAGTATTTT. Translation: CASRGRGDTDTQYF. V and J are TRBV4-2 and TRBJ2-3; 8 nucleotides match TRBD2. The V gene's germline CDR1 is LGHNA and CDR2 YNFKEQ. The CDR3 loop spans 14 amino acids. V trimming: 6 bases; J trimming: 2 bases; junction bases outside the gene matches: 4.

The V and J genes are TRBV28 and TRBJ1-5, with D maybe TRBD1 (5 bases). The CDR3 totals 15 residues. CDR1 and CDR2 (germline): MDHEN, SYDVKM. Deletions cut 4 bases from V and 5 bases from J, with 15 bases between. The CDR3 sequence: CASSSPGTGYQPQHF. The CDR3 DNA sequence: TGTGCCAGCAGTTCCCCCGGGACTGGTTATCAGCCCCAGCATTTT.

The chain has TRBV10-2 and TRBJ2-1; a possible D gene is TRBD2 (8 bases). Germline V gene lookup returns CDR1 WSHSY and CDR2 SAAADI. Trimming removed 7 bases from V and 4 bases from J, with 23 bases in between. This CDR3 has 17 residues. CDR3 residues: CASKSFGRGRRYNEQFF. The CDR3 nucleotides are TGCGCCAGCAAAAGTTTCGGGAGGGGGCGAAGATACAATGAGCAGTTCTTC.

This chain connects TRBV9 to TRBJ2-3; possible D gene TRBD2, 6 bases. The V gene lost 7 bases and the J gene lost 0 bases, with 6 bases spanning the gap. Per germline, CDR1 SGDLS and CDR2 YYNGEE. The CDR3 length is 12 residues. The CDR3 bases are TGTGCCAGCCGGGGGAGCACAGATACGCAGTATTTT. Residues: CASRGSTDTQYF.

The genes are TRBV28 and TRBJ1-2, with 10 bases matching TRBD1. CDR3 length equals 15 residues. CDR1 MDHEN and CDR2 SYDVKM come from the germline V gene. Trimming cost V 6 bases and J 1 base; bases outside gene matches: 5. CDR3 DNA sequence: TGTGCCAGCAGGTTCCGGGACAGGGGTAACTATGGCTACACCTTC. Translating it yields CASRFRDRGNYGYTF.

This clone has just one count. The chain joins TRBV28 to TRBJ2-1, with D unclear. V lost 2 bases and J 5 bases, leaving 7 bases between the germline ends. This CDR3 is 13 amino acids long. CDR1 is MDHEN, CDR2 SYDVKM, per germline. The DNA for the CDR3 is TGTGCCAGCAGTTTAGGCAGGAACAATGAGCAGTTCTTC. It yields the protein CASSLGRNNEQFF.

The chain recombines TRBV10-3 with TRBJ1-2, with 9 bases aligning to TRBD1. This CDR3 is 12 amino acids long. Unmatched junction bases numbered 3, after V lost 10 bases and J lost 3 bases. Germline V gene data show CDR1 as ENHRY and CDR2 as SYGVKD. For the CDR3, the DNA is TGTGCCACGACAGGGGGTGACTATGGCTACACCTTC. Protein: CATTGGDYGYTF.

The CDR3 spells CAGRTSYSSYEQYF. DNA of the CDR3: TGCGCCGGGAGGACAAGCTACTCCTCCTACGAGCAGTACTTC. The V gene is TRBV23-1, the J gene TRBJ2-7, with a possible D match to TRBD2 (6 bases). TRBV23-1 is recorded as an ORF, its role being uncertain. This CDR3 has 14 residues. Trimming took 11 bases from V and 0 from J, leaving 17 bases between them.